Shown below are 19 T cell receptor beta chains from a single sample sequenced in a study of Graves' ophthalmopathy and Graves' hyperthyroidism. Amplifying from RNA transcripts, the study obtained TCR beta CDR3 regions. First-round RT-PCR used HTBI primers; second-round multiplex PCR followed. MiXCR, run by TCRdb on the multiplex PCR reads, gives a single entry per CDR3 protein. The sample yields hundreds of thousands of distinct CDR3 sequences, approximately 22% seen once. Sequenced sample: peripheral blood. Receptors were obtained from a woman in her late teens or twenties with stable Graves' hyperthyroidism. Some clones in this sample may be carry-over from other donors' samples.

This clonotype was seen a handful of times. The V gene is TRBV18, the J gene TRBJ2-7, with D unresolved. CDR3 length: 13 amino acids. Germline V gene sequence: CDR1 KGHSH, CDR2 LQKENI. Trimming left V 3 bases short and J 2 bases short, with 8 bases between. CDR3 protein: CASSPSAPYEQYF. In DNA, the CDR3 is TGTGCCAGCTCACCCTCGGCGCCCTACGAGCAGTACTTC.

The chain joins TRBV24-1 to TRBJ2-1; TRBD2 aligns across 8 bases. CDR3 length equals 14 residues. CDR1 is KGHDR, CDR2 SFDVKD, per germline. V gave up 9 bases and J gave up 4 bases; unmatched junction bases: 7. The CDR3 here is CATQSGSMYNEQFF. CDR3 nucleotide sequence: TGTGCCACCCAAAGCGGGAGTATGTACAATGAGCAGTTCTTC.

This clonotype came up once. The genes are TRBV12-3 or TRBV12-4 and TRBJ1-1; tentatively, D is TRBD1 (5 bases). The CDR3 has 16 residues. V was clipped by 6 bases and J by 0 bases, with 17 bases between them. CDR3 sequence reads: CASSRGDPILNTEAFF. The CDR3 region has the DNA TGTGCCAGCAGCCGAGGGGACCCAATTTTGAACACTGAAGCTTTCTTT.

Many counts were recorded for this clonotype. This chain uses TRBV25-1 with TRBJ1-1, with TRBD1 identical over 9 bases. CDR3 length equals 16 residues. The V segment lost 7 bases and the J segment 0 bases; nucleotides outside the gene matches: 9. Germline values: CDR1 MGHDK, CDR2 SYGVNS. CDR3 bases: TGTGCCAGCATTCAAACAGGGGGCGCGATGAACACTGAAGCTTTCTTT. This translates into CASIQTGGAMNTEAFF.

This chain joins TRBV15 and TRBJ2-4; 15 nucleotides line up with TRBD2. The germline gives CDR1 LNHNV, CDR2 YYDKDF (reference sequence). The trim removed 0 bases at V and 3 bases at J, leaving 15 bases unmatched. The length of the CDR3 is 22 residues. The CDR3, as DNA: TGTGCCACCAGCAGAGATCGTCCGGCCCCGGGACTAGCGGGAGGAGGCAAAAACATTCAGTACTTC. Protein product: CATSRDRPAPGLAGGGKNIQYF.

The rearrangement links TRBV5-1 to TRBJ1-5, with D tentatively TRBD1 (5 bases). Trimming stripped 0 bases from V and 9 bases from J, with 13 bases between. CDR1 and CDR2 (germline): SGHRS, YFSETQ. CDR3 length: 14 amino acids. CDR3 sequence: CASSLAPGPTPQHF. The CDR3 DNA is TGCGCCAGCAGCTTGGCCCCAGGGCCGACGCCCCAGCATTTT.

This clonotype was recorded a few times. The V and J genes are TRBV4-1 and TRBJ2-7; D is perhaps TRBD1 (5 bases). CDR3 length: 16 residues. Germline-derived CDR1 and CDR2 are MGHRA and YSYEKL. The germline V and J ends were trimmed by 4 bases and 0 bases, with 16 bases remaining between them. The CDR3 spells CASSLQTVPSSYEQYF. The CDR3 DNA sequence: TGCGCCAGCAGCCTACAGACAGTCCCTTCCTCCTACGAGCAGTACTTC.

For this clonotype: This may come from a read error, since a much larger clone is one base off. The genes are TRBV2 and TRBJ1-1; D remains unclear. The CDR3 extends over 13 amino acids. Germline CDR1 is SNHLY and CDR2 is FYNNEI. Trimming removed 6 bases at V and 0 bases at J, with 8 bases between. CDR3: CASRPVVNTEAFF. The CDR3 DNA reads as TGTGCCAGCAGACCAGTGGTGAACACTGAAGCTTTCTTT.

This clonotype was counted at least ten times. This chain joins TRBV12-3 or TRBV12-4 and TRBJ2-7, with TRBD2 as a possible D gene (7 bases). V was trimmed by 10 bases and J by 7 bases, leaving 26 bases between them. The CDR3 loop spans 15 amino acids. DNA for the CDR3: TGTGCCACCCACCCAGCGGGGTCAGGGGCTTCAGAGCAGTACTTC. Amino acids: CATHPAGSGASEQYF.

This clonotype showed up many times. The rearrangement joins TRBV7-2 to TRBJ2-7; TRBD2 aligns across 13 bases. The CDR3 runs 15 residues. V dropped 6 bases and J dropped 5; count of bases not matched to a gene: 7. The germline V gene has CDR1 SGHTA and CDR2 FQGNSA. This CDR3 reads CASRATSGGGNEQYF. The CDR3 nucleotides are TGTGCCAGCAGGGCTACTAGCGGGGGGGGAAACGAGCAGTACTTC.

The chain recombines TRBV12-3 or TRBV12-4 with TRBJ1-2, with D possibly being TRBD1 (6 bases). The CDR3 loop spans 15 amino acids. V lost 5 bases and J lost 5, with 18 bases in between. The CDR3 DNA is TGTGCCAGCAGTCAAAGAGAGGACAGCCCGTATGGCTACACCTTC. Translation gives CASSQREDSPYGYTF.

Concerning this clonotype: This may come from a read error, since a much larger clone is one base off. The genes are TRBV12-3 or TRBV12-4 and TRBJ1-1; D is perhaps TRBD1 (6 bases). This CDR3 is built from 15 residues. In nucleotides, the CDR3 is TGTGCCAGCGGTCCCCGAGGGGGGGGTCAGACTGAAGTTTTCTTT. Its protein is CASGPRGGGQTEVFF.

This sequence joins TRBV7-2 and TRBJ1-1, with D possibly matching TRBD1 (5 bases). The CDR3 is 13 residues long. Germline CDR1 and CDR2: SGHTA and FQGNSA. V was cut by 1 base and J by 10 bases, with 13 bases left in between. This CDR3 reads CASSLDAGLAAFF. The CDR3 bases are TGTGCCAGCAGCTTAGATGCAGGGTTAGCAGCTTTCTTT. Combining the CDR3 with reference TRBV7-2 and TRBJ1-1 gives the whole variable domain GAGVSQSPSNKVTEKGKDVELRCDPISGHTALYWYRQSLGQGLEFLIYFQGNSAPDKSGLPSDRFSAERTGGSVSTLTIQRTQQEDSAVYLCASSLDAGLAAFFGQGTRLTVV.

This clonotype has at least ten counts. This CDR3 is CASSYGLLAGSTGELFF. CDR3 nucleotides: TGTGCCAGCAGTTACGGCCTGTTAGCGGGGTCGACCGGGGAGCTGTTTTTT. The chain carries TRBV6-2 or TRBV6-3 and TRBJ2-2; 8 bases fit TRBD2. Looked up from germline, CDR1 is MNHEY and CDR2 is SVGEGT. V was clipped by 2 bases and J by 5 bases; unmatched bases: 10. The CDR3 loop spans 17 amino acids.

There are many counts of this clonotype. The chain has TRBV12-3 or TRBV12-4 and TRBJ2-7; D is unclear. V was cut by 0 bases and J by 4 bases, with 4 bases left in between. The CDR3 has 12 residues. CDR3 in DNA: TGTGCCAGCAGTTTAGCCTGGTACGAGCAGTACTTC. It yields the protein CASSLAWYEQYF.

This clonotype showed up many times. The chain carries TRBV10-3 and TRBJ2-7, with 9 bases matching TRBD2. The length of the CDR3 is 14 residues. V shed 3 bases and J 5 bases; nucleotides not matched to a gene: 5. The germline V gene has CDR1 ENHRY and CDR2 SYGVKD. Here the CDR3 reads CAISDQAGGDEQYF. As DNA, the CDR3 is TGTGCCATCAGTGATCAAGCGGGGGGTGACGAGCAGTACTTC.

V is TRBV12-3 or TRBV12-4 and J is TRBJ1-3; perhaps TRBD1 as D (5 bases). The germline V and J ends were trimmed by 0 bases and 3 bases, with 12 bases remaining between them. The CDR3 is 16 residues long. CDR3 loop: CASSLARGVSGNTIYF. The CDR3 coding sequence is TGTGCCAGCAGTTTAGCGCGGGGGGTCAGTGGAAACACCATATATTTT.

This clonotype was observed many times. This sequence joins TRBV6-2 or TRBV6-3 and TRBJ2-2; possibly TRBD2 for D (6 bases). The V end was cut by 6 bases, the J end by 6 bases, with 14 bases between. The germline gives CDR1 MNHEY, CDR2 SVGEGT. The CDR3 consists of 14 residues. CDR3 residues: CASSQRREAGELFF. CDR3 nucleotides: TGTGCCAGCAGCCAGAGGCGGGAAGCCGGGGAGCTGTTTTTT.

This clonotype was found many times. The chain joins TRBV12-3 or TRBV12-4 to TRBJ1-2, with TRBD1 matching over 9 bases. This CDR3 comprises 14 residues. V shed 6 bases, J shed 4 bases, and the junction held 6 bases outside the gene matches. The CDR3 is CASSYRDRAYGYTF. CDR3 nucleotide sequence: TGTGCCAGCAGCTACCGGGACAGGGCCTATGGCTACACCTTC.